One sample yielded the 29 T cell receptor beta chains listed below, sequenced in a study of blood T cell repertoires in COVID-19. TCRdb's table, derived via immunoSEQ multiplex PCR, lists solely in-frame clones and lacks some. The table includes roughly 300,000 clones, approximately 90% detected once. The material sequenced was PBMCs or T cells enriched from blood (not recorded which). The receptors originated from a woman younger than 35 who had recovered from COVID-19.

This chain uses TRBV28 with TRBJ2-1; D perhaps matches TRBD2 (6 bases). V was clipped by 3 bases and J by 2 bases, with 14 bases between them. CDR1 MDHEN and CDR2 SYDVKM come from the germline V gene. This CDR3 contains 16 residues. The chain's CDR3 is CASSFSSSEPYNEQFF. CDR3 DNA sequence: TGTGCCAGCAGTTTTTCGTCTAGCGAACCCTACAATGAGCAGTTCTTC.

The chain employs TRBV29-1 and TRBJ1-1; 8 bases agree with TRBD1. The trim removed 3 bases at V and 10 bases at J, leaving 7 bases unmatched. Germline assignment: CDR1 SQVTM and CDR2 ANQGSEA. The length of the CDR3 is 12 residues. The CDR3 loop is CSVDRDRTRAFF. CDR3 coding DNA: TGCAGCGTTGATAGGGACAGGACCCGAGCTTTCTTT.

On this clone itself: A junction end diverges from the germline sequence, so it may reflect a read error. The chain carries TRBV19 and TRBJ2-7; TRBD1 might be the D (5 bases). The CDR3 runs 15 residues. Germline lookup yields CDR1 LNHDA and CDR2 SQIVND (reference sequence). The CDR3 nucleotides are TGTGCCAGCAGTATGGGGCTCTCCTCCTCCTACGAGCAGTACTTC. Protein: CASSMGLSSSYEQYF.

The chain employs TRBV6-5 and TRBJ2-7, with 10 bases that match TRBD1. Germline CDR1 reads MNHEY; CDR2 reads SVGAGI. V trimming: 6 bases; J trimming: 4 bases; junction bases outside the gene matches: 6. This CDR3 has 14 amino acids. This chain's CDR3 is CASSTGTGVYEQYF. The CDR3 DNA reads as TGTGCCAGCAGCACCGGGACAGGGGTTTACGAGCAGTACTTC.

This clone was counted once. The V call is TRBV7-6, the J call TRBJ1-5; TRBD1 might be the D (5 bases). Germline lookup yields CDR1 SGHVS and CDR2 FNYEAQ. This CDR3 comprises 15 residues. V was trimmed by 5 bases and J by 2 bases, leaving 13 bases between them. CDR3 coding DNA: TGTGCCAGCAGCCCCCAGGGCGGCGGCAATCAGCCCCAGCATTTT. It is translated as CASSPQGGGNQPQHF.

This clone was seen just once. This chain connects TRBV28 to TRBJ1-5; 7 bases match TRBD1. V trimming: 5 bases; J trimming: 5 bases; junction bases outside the gene matches: 12. The CDR3 length is 16 residues. CDR1 MDHEN and CDR2 SYDVKM come from the germline V gene. Here the CDR3 reads CASSTFRDRRDQPQHF. Written as DNA, the CDR3 is TGTGCCAGCAGTACATTCCGGGACAGAAGGGATCAGCCCCAGCATTTT. The variable domain in full, completed from reference TRBV28 and TRBJ1-5, reads DVKVTQSSRYLVKRTGEKVFLECVQDMDHENMFWYRQDPGLGLRLIYFSYDVKMKEKGDIPEGYSVSREKKERFSLILESASTNQTSMYLCASSTFRDRRDQPQHFGDGTRLSIL.

This chain links TRBV6-5 with TRBJ1-2, with 9 bases lining up with TRBD1. The CDR3 spans 14 residues. With V trimmed by 10 bases and J by 6 bases, 12 bases remained unmatched. From germline, CDR1 is MNHEY and CDR2 SVGAGI. The CDR3 sequence: CATPGGTGIDGYTF. CDR3 bases: TGTGCCACCCCCGGGGGGACAGGGATCGATGGCTACACCTTC.

This rearrangement joins TRBV6-5 to TRBJ1-1; TRBD1 agrees at 7 bases. The V gene's germline CDR1 is MNHEY and CDR2 SVGAGI. The J segment lost 6 bases and the V segment lost 5 bases, leaving 9 bases of the junction unmatched. The CDR3 extends over 14 amino acids. The CDR3 spells CASSTRRGAAEAFF. CDR3 nucleotides: TGTGCCAGCAGTACCCGCAGGGGGGCGGCTGAAGCTTTCTTT.

The chain carries TRBV5-5 and TRBJ1-5; 8 positions agree with TRBD1. Looked up from germline, CDR1 is SGHKS and CDR2 is YYEKEE (reference sequence). The junction had 6 bases not matched to a gene; V was cut back by 3 bases and J by 7 bases. CDR3 size: 14 residues. DNA of the CDR3: TGTGCCAGCAGCTGGGACAGGACGGGGCAGCCCCAGCATTTT. Residues: CASSWDRTGQPQHF.

CDR3 sequence: CASSLAGRDGYTF. The DNA of the CDR3 is TGTGCCAGCAGTTTAGCGGGGAGGGATGGCTACACCTTC. V is TRBV27 and J is TRBJ1-2; no reliable D call. Trimming removed 2 bases from V and 6 bases from J, with 10 bases in between. Germline-derived CDR1 and CDR2 are MNHEY and SMNVEV (reference sequence). This CDR3 spans 13 amino acids.

J is TRBJ2-7 and V is TRBV2; 10 nucleotides match TRBD2. The CDR3 runs 14 residues. After removal of 6 bases from V and 4 bases from J, the junction contained 6 bases not matched to a gene. The germline V gene encodes CDR1 SNHLY and CDR2 FYNNEI. The CDR3 DNA reads as TGTGCCAGCAGACCAGGACTAGCGGATTACGAGCAGTACTTC. Its protein is CASRPGLADYEQYF.

J is TRBJ1-1 and V is TRBV30; no clear D. The V and J ends lost 5 bases and 0 bases respectively, with 4 bases between them. Germline V gene lookup returns CDR1 GTSNPN and CDR2 SVGIG (reference sequence). This CDR3 has 11 amino acids. For the CDR3, the DNA is TGTGCCTGGCTCTTGAACACTGAAGCTTTCTTT. Protein product: CAWLLNTEAFF.

Only one count was recorded for this clone. The chain joins TRBV11-3 to TRBJ2-1, with TRBD2 matching 11 bases. The length of the CDR3 is 17 residues. V was pared by 1 base and J by 5 bases, with 7 bases of the junction left unmatched. Germline V gene data show CDR1 as SGHNT and CDR2 as YENEEA. The CDR3 DNA reads TGTGCCAGCAGCTTAGGCCTGACTAGCGGGACGGACAATGAGCAGTTCTTC. It specifies CASSLGLTSGTDNEQFF.

The V and J genes are TRBV20-1 and TRBJ1-2, with D perhaps TRBD1 (5 bases). Germline CDR1 and CDR2: DFQATT and SNEGSKA (reference sequence). V dropped 3 bases and J dropped 6 bases, with 8 bases sitting between them. The CDR3 extends over 11 amino acids. CDR3 coding DNA: TGCAGTGCTAGCTTAGGGGATGGCTACACCTTC. It specifies CSASLGDGYTF.

The chain combines TRBV6-5 with TRBJ2-6; no reliable D call. Germline V gene sequence: CDR1 MNHEY, CDR2 SVGAGI. The CDR3 consists of 15 residues. The germline V and J ends were trimmed by 8 bases and 0 bases, with 11 bases remaining between them. CDR3 nucleotide sequence: TGTGCCAGCCTACGTTTTGCCTCTGGGGCCAACGTCCTGACTTTC. It is translated as CASLRFASGANVLTF.

This chain connects TRBV2 to TRBJ1-2; no definite D call. This CDR3 has 14 amino acids. V was clipped by 7 bases and J by 3 bases, with 15 bases between them. CDR1 is SNHLY, CDR2 FYNNEI, per germline. The CDR3 DNA follows: TGTGCCAGCACCCGGGAGGCTACGGACTATGGCTACACCTTC. It encodes CASTREATDYGYTF.

The V call is TRBV28, the J call TRBJ1-1; D is uncertain. Germline V lookup: CDR1 MDHEN, CDR2 SYDVKM. The ends were cut back, 3 bases at V and 1 base at J, with 6 bases in the middle. The CDR3 has 13 residues. CDR3 amino acids: CASSFWANTEAFF. The DNA of the CDR3 is TGTGCCAGCAGTTTTTGGGCGAACACTGAAGCTTTCTTT.

The rearrangement joins TRBV10-2 to TRBJ1-1; TRBD1 might be the D (6 bases). V was cut by 7 bases and J by 8 bases, with 17 bases left in between. Germline values: CDR1 WSHSY, CDR2 SAAADI. The CDR3 sequence is 13 residues long. The CDR3 region has the DNA TGCGCCAGCACCCTAAACGGAGGACAGGAAGCTTTCTTT. It encodes CASTLNGGQEAFF.

This clone was counted between two and nine times. J is TRBJ2-7 and V is TRBV10-1; maybe TRBD1 (6 bases). This CDR3 contains 15 residues. Germline CDR1 and CDR2: WNHNN and SYGVQD (reference sequence). Trimming took 3 bases from V and 2 from J, leaving 14 bases between them. The CDR3 sequence is CASSDYRDGPYEQYF. The DNA of the CDR3 is TGCGCCAGCAGTGATTACAGGGATGGCCCCTACGAGCAGTACTTC.

The chain uses TRBV7-9 and TRBJ2-7, with 12 bases matching TRBD1. This CDR3 spans 15 amino acids. V was pared by 4 bases and J by 7 bases, with 8 bases of the junction left unmatched. Germline lookup yields CDR1 SEHNR and CDR2 FQNEAQ (reference sequence). This chain's CDR3 is CASSSPGTGGMEQYF. The DNA for the CDR3 is TGTGCCAGCAGCTCCCCCGGGACAGGGGGCATGGAGCAGTACTTC.

Of note for this clone: This CDR3 is also generated by other DNA sequences in the sample. The chain links TRBV18 to TRBJ1-1; 8 bases map to TRBD1. The CDR3 is 14 amino acids. The germline gives CDR1 KGHSH, CDR2 LQKENI. J gave up 7 bases and V 3 bases, and 7 bases lay outside the gene matches. The CDR3 DNA reads as TGTGCCAGCTCACCGACGACAGGGGAGGTTGAAGCTTTCTTT. Its protein product is CASSPTTGEVEAFF.

The chain employs TRBV16 and TRBJ1-2; 7 bases align to TRBD1. Per germline, CDR1 KGHSY and CDR2 FQNENV. The CDR3 is made up of 13 amino acids. The ends lost 3 bases at V and 6 bases at J; junction bases unmatched: 4. This chain's CDR3 is CASSHSTGNGYTF. In DNA form, the CDR3 reads TGTGCCAGCAGCCATTCGACAGGGAATGGCTACACCTTC. Full variable domain (outside the CDR3, taken from reference TRBV16 and TRBJ1-2): GEEVAQTPKHLVRGEGQKAKLYCAPIKGHSYVFWYQQVLKNEFKFLISFQNENVFDETGMPKERFSAKCLPNSPCSLEIQATKLEDSAVYFCASSHSTGNGYTFGSGTRLTVV.

In its sample, this clone was seen a few times. The DNA of the CDR3 is TGTGCCACCAGTGTCCGTATGGCTTTCTTT. It specifies CATSVRMAFF. The chain carries TRBV24-1 and TRBJ1-1, with unresolved D. The CDR3 has 10 residues. V was shortened by 5 bases and J by 11 bases, with 8 bases between the two germline ends. The germline V gene has CDR1 KGHDR and CDR2 SFDVKD.

This clone has just one count. The chain links TRBV27 to TRBJ2-1; D is unclear. V shed 6 bases and J shed 1 base, with 13 bases lying between them. Germline V gene lookup returns CDR1 MNHEY and CDR2 SMNVEV (reference sequence). This CDR3 contains 15 residues. In nucleotides, the CDR3 is TGTGCCAGCAGAACTTGGTCGATTTCCTACAATGAGCAGTTCTTC. As protein: CASRTWSISYNEQFF.

As concerns this clone: Since the CDR3 does not end with the conserved phenylalanine or tryptophan, this likely comes from a read error. The DNA is omitted, as the CDR3 cannot be located on it reliably, and the CDR3 follows TCRdb's listing. This chain uses TRBV5-5 with TRBJ1-4; the table's D call, TRBD1, was not checked against the DNA. The CDR3 is 10 residues long, ends included. In germline, CDR1 is SGHKS, CDR2 YYEKEE (reference sequence). The chain's CDR3 is CASSPGTTRV.

This sequence joins TRBV5-4 and TRBJ2-3, with D possibly matching TRBD1 (5 bases). V lost 3 bases to trimming and J lost 10 bases, with 15 bases between them. Germline-derived CDR1 and CDR2 are SGHNT and YYREEE (reference sequence). CDR3 length equals 13 residues. This chain's CDR3 is CASSSYTQGAQYF. In DNA, the CDR3 is TGTGCCAGCAGCTCCTACACACAAGGGGCGCAGTATTTT. Full variable domain (outside the CDR3, taken from reference TRBV5-4 and TRBJ2-3): ETGVTQSPTHLIKTRGQQVTLRCSSQSGHNTVSWYQQALGQGPQFIFQYYREEENGRGNFPPRFSGLQFPNYSSELNVNALELDDSALYLCASSSYTQGAQYFGPGTRLTVL.

About this clone itself: This may arise from a read error, as a much more abundant clone is one base away. V is TRBV14 and J is TRBJ2-2; no firm D call. V dropped 4 bases and J dropped 2 bases, with 2 bases sitting between them. Germline lookup yields CDR1 SGHDN and CDR2 FVKESK. This CDR3 contains 12 residues. CDR3 DNA: TGTGCCAGCAGCCTAAACACCGGGGAGCTGTTTTTT. It codes for CASSLNTGELFF.

CDR3 region: CASSTRGGDQPQHF. The DNA for the CDR3 is TGTGCCAGCAGCACTAGAGGGGGGGATCAGCCCCAGCATTTT. This sequence joins TRBV9 and TRBJ1-5, with D possibly TRBD1 on 6 matching bases. The CDR3 contains 14 residues. Germline assignment: CDR1 SGDLS and CDR2 YYNGEE. V was cut by 4 bases and J by 5 bases, with 13 bases left in between.

The chain combines TRBV30 with TRBJ1-2; 9 bases agree with TRBD1. CDR1 and CDR2 from the germline V gene are GTSNPN and SVGIG (reference sequence). CDR3 length: 13 residues. Germline trimming cut 2 bases from V and 8 bases from J; bases unmatched to any gene: 6. CDR3 loop: CAWSLQGARGYTF. As DNA, the CDR3 is TGTGCCTGGAGTCTACAGGGGGCTCGGGGCTACACCTTC.